Each of the 27 T cell receptor beta chains below was sequenced from the same sample in a study of blood T cells in healthy people across ages. With a J-beta primer mix and a sample-barcoded 5' primer, a second PCR ran about 7 to 12 cycles. In TCRdb, the 5' RACE reads were re-called with MiXCR into one record per CDR3 protein. This table has 700,000 to 850,000 distinct CDR3 sequences, about 36% appearing once. The sample was blood. These receptors were taken from a young man in good health.

This clonotype was detected many times. V usage is TRBV7-9 and J usage is TRBJ2-1; weak D call: TRBD1 (6 bases). V was shortened by 5 bases and J by 8 bases, with 13 bases between the two germline ends. Germline V lookup: CDR1 SEHNR, CDR2 FQNEAQ (reference sequence). The CDR3 spans 13 residues. CDR3 coding DNA: TGTGCCAGCAGCCCAGGGGCCATTGATGAGCAGTTCTTC. As protein: CASSPGAIDEQFF.

This clonotype has a handful of counts. This chain connects TRBV3-1 to TRBJ2-4; 8 positions match TRBD1. With 6 bases clipped from V and 5 bases from J, the junction kept 6 bases outside the gene matches. The CDR3 consists of 14 residues. The V gene's germline CDR1 is LGHDT and CDR2 YNNKEL (reference sequence). The CDR3 DNA reads TGTGCCAGCAGTCAGACAGGGGAAGAAAACATTCAGTACTTC. It is translated as CASSQTGEENIQYF.

The chain links TRBV12-3 or TRBV12-4 to TRBJ2-1; D ambiguous. The DNA end is a closer match to TRBJ2-7, so the J assignment may be wrong. The CDR3 totals 16 residues. CDR3 nucleotide sequence: TGTGCCAGCCCCTTAGGAACTCGAGTTTCCTACAATGAGCAGTACTTC. This translates into CASPLGTRVSYNEQYF.

This clonotype showed up just a few times. The chain links TRBV6-5 to TRBJ1-1; TRBD1 is a possible D gene (5 bases). The CDR3 sequence is 15 residues long. In germline, CDR1 is MNHEY, CDR2 SVGAGI. V lost 6 bases to trimming and J lost 4 bases, with 18 bases between them. Here the CDR3 DNA reads TGTGCCAGCAGCAAGGGTAGGGGCTGGAGCACTGAAGCTTTCTTT. Its translation: CASSKGRGWSTEAFF.

At least ten counts were recorded for this clonotype. The rearrangement links TRBV15 to TRBJ1-2, with 10 positions matching TRBD1. The germline gives CDR1 LNHNV, CDR2 YYDKDF (reference sequence). This CDR3 region has 17 residues. V gave up 4 bases and J gave up 0 bases; unmatched junction bases: 8. In DNA, the CDR3 is TGTGCCACCAGCACCTCGGACAGGGGGTATTCTAACTATGGCTACACCTTC. It specifies CATSTSDRGYSNYGYTF.

This clonotype has just one count. The gene calls are TRBV6-1 and TRBJ1-1; no firm D call. The CDR3 loop spans 11 amino acids. V was shortened by 11 bases and J by 2 bases, with 9 bases between the two germline ends. The V gene's germline CDR1 is MNHNS and CDR2 SASEGT. CDR3 region: CALRGNTEAFF. CDR3 bases: TGTGCCCTACGGGGAAACACTGAAGCTTTCTTT.

This clonotype was detected many times. V is TRBV4-3 and J is TRBJ2-1; D gene unclear. This CDR3 is built from 15 residues. Between the trimmed V and J ends, which lost 2 bases and 5 bases, there was a span of 13 bases. In germline, CDR1 is LGHNA, CDR2 YSLEER. CDR3 in amino acids: CASSQYPQENNEQFF. CDR3 nucleotide sequence: TGCGCCAGCAGCCAATATCCGCAGGAAAACAATGAGCAGTTCTTC.

The chain couples TRBV12-3 or TRBV12-4 to TRBJ2-1; a weak D match, TRBD2 (7 bases). TRBJ2-7 matches the DNA end more closely, so the J call is doubtful. The CDR3 is made up of 15 amino acids. The CDR3 sequence is CASSLGRGPYNEQYF. The CDR3 DNA sequence: TGTGCCAGCAGTTTAGGGCGGGGGCCCTACAATGAGCAGTACTTC.

This chain joins TRBV20-1 and TRBJ2-1; TRBD2 agrees at 10 bases. With 6 bases clipped from V and 2 bases from J, the junction kept 13 bases outside the gene matches. The CDR3 extends over 17 amino acids. Germline values: CDR1 DFQATT, CDR2 SNEGSKA (reference sequence). The CDR3 loop is CSAKGLAGAITYNEQFF. CDR3 nucleotides: TGCAGTGCCAAGGGGCTAGCGGGGGCCATTACCTACAATGAGCAGTTCTTC.

About this clonotype: A much more abundant neighbour one base away suggests this may be a read error. The V gene is TRBV7-8, the J gene TRBJ2-1; D remains ambiguous. The CDR3 spans 15 residues. V gave up 0 bases and J gave up 4 bases, with 10 bases separating them. Per germline, CDR1 SGHVS and CDR2 FQNEAQ. CDR3 residues: CASSLALGQYNEQFF. CDR3 DNA sequence: TGTGCCAGCAGCTTAGCGCTTGGCCAATACAATGAGCAGTTCTTC.

This clonotype was detected only a few times. The CDR3 coding sequence is TGCGCCAGCAGCCAAGGGCGGGGGTATAACTATGGCTACACCTTC. Its translation: CASSQGRGYNYGYTF. The chain recombines TRBV4-3 with TRBJ1-2; D perhaps matches TRBD1 (5 bases). This CDR3 spans 15 amino acids. The germline V gene has CDR1 LGHNA and CDR2 YSLEER. V gave up 1 base and J gave up 1 base, with 10 bases separating them.

The chain's CDR3 is CASAQRATGGMSDTQYF. The CDR3 DNA reads TGTGCCAGCGCACAAAGGGCGACGGGGGGGATGTCAGATACGCAGTATTTT. The J gene is TRBJ2-3, the V gene TRBV21-1; TRBD1 reflects the table's D call only, with no check against the DNA. TRBV21-1 constitutes a pseudogene. This CDR3 has 17 residues.

This chain uses TRBV12-3 or TRBV12-4 with TRBJ2-2, with a possible D match to TRBD1 (6 bases). The ends were cut back, 6 bases at V and 4 bases at J, with 12 bases in the middle. The CDR3 extends over 14 amino acids. The CDR3 sequence is CASSSGQTTGELFF. The DNA for the CDR3 is TGTGCCAGCAGCTCTGGACAGACCACCGGGGAGCTGTTTTTT.

The chain is built from TRBV5-6 and TRBJ1-1; D gene uncertain. The CDR3 length is 14 residues. Trimming removed 0 bases from V and 0 bases from J, with 6 bases in between. Germline-derived CDR1 and CDR2 are SGHDT and YYEEEE. CDR3 sequence (DNA): TGTGCCAGCAGCTTGGTGGGTATGAACACTGAAGCTTTCTTT. Translation gives CASSLVGMNTEAFF. Complete variable domain (other parts from reference TRBV5-6 and TRBJ1-1): DAGVTQSPTHLIKTRGQQVTLRCSPKSGHDTVSWYQQALGQGPQFIFQYYEEEERQRGNFPDRFSGHQFPNYSSELNVNALLLGDSALYLCASSLVGMNTEAFFGQGTRLTVV.

This clonotype was observed a few times. The V gene is TRBV7-2, the J gene TRBJ2-4; 8 bases are a match to TRBD1. This CDR3 has 14 residues. With 5 bases clipped from V and 8 bases from J, the junction kept 8 bases outside the gene matches. Germline CDR1 and CDR2: SGHTA and FQGNSA. The CDR3 bases are TGTGCCAGCAGCCCCCGGCAGGGACAGGACATTCAGTACTTC. Protein product: CASSPRQGQDIQYF.

The chain is built from TRBV12-3 or TRBV12-4 and TRBJ2-1; tentative D call: TRBD2 (5 bases). Gene TRBJ2-7 matches the end of the DNA better, so the J call may be wrong. The CDR3 has 17 residues. CDR3 DNA sequence: TGTGCCAGCACCCCAGCCCCACTAGGTAGCTCCTACAATGAGCAGTACTTC. Amino acid sequence: CASTPAPLGSSYNEQYF.

This clonotype was counted only a few times. This chain uses TRBV12-3 or TRBV12-4 with TRBJ2-5; D gene ambiguous. The CDR3 has 12 residues. The V gene lost 8 bases and the J gene lost 1 base, with 8 bases spanning the gap. Written as DNA, the CDR3 is TGTGCCAGCGGCCTCTCCCAAGAGACCCAGTACTTC. It is translated as CASGLSQETQYF.

This clonotype was detected a few times. V and J are TRBV6-5 and TRBJ2-7, with TRBD2 identical over 13 bases. CDR1 is MNHEY and CDR2 is SVGAGI in the germline V gene. With V trimmed by 0 bases and J by 2 bases, 7 bases remained unmatched. The CDR3 spans 18 residues. The CDR3 loop reads CASSYSPSGTSGTYEQYF. Here the CDR3 DNA reads TGTGCCAGCAGTTACTCTCCTTCCGGGACTAGCGGGACCTACGAGCAGTACTTC.

This clonotype was detected only a few times. This chain links TRBV27 with TRBJ2-5; D remains unclear. The V gene lost 6 bases and the J gene lost 2 bases, with 13 bases spanning the gap. This CDR3 region has 14 residues. Germline values: CDR1 MNHEY, CDR2 SMNVEV (reference sequence). The CDR3 sequence: CASRPLQRQETQYF. In nucleotides, the CDR3 is TGTGCCAGCAGGCCCCTACAAAGACAAGAGACCCAGTACTTC.

This clonotype was detected a few times. The V call is TRBV20-1, the J call TRBJ2-1; 7 nucleotides align to TRBD1. CDR3 size: 14 residues. J was trimmed by 7 bases and V by 4 bases; bases with no gene match: 10. Germline lookup yields CDR1 DFQATT and CDR2 SNEGSKA (reference sequence). The CDR3 nucleotides are TGCAGTGCTATAAGGGCAGGGGGTGGGAATGAGCAGTTCTTC. Protein: CSAIRAGGGNEQFF.

This clonotype was observed a few times. The chain recombines TRBV21-1 with TRBJ2-7. TRBV21-1 counts as a pseudogene. This CDR3 region has 15 residues. The CDR3, as DNA: TGTGCCAGCAGCGAACAGGTGAATGGTTCCTACGAGCAGTACTTC. Protein: CASSEQVNGSYEQYF.

This chain connects TRBV6-2 or TRBV6-3 to TRBJ2-1, with a weak D call TRBD1 (6 bases). Looked up from germline, CDR1 is MNHEY and CDR2 is SVGEGT. This CDR3 has 16 amino acids. The V end lost 2 bases, the J end lost 1 base, and 12 bases lay between the germline ends. The chain's CDR3 is CASSYIGGRSYNEQFF. DNA of the CDR3: TGTGCCAGCAGTTACATAGGGGGACGGTCCTACAATGAGCAGTTCTTC.

The chain employs TRBV5-5 and TRBJ2-4; 10 bases line up with TRBD1. This CDR3 is 14 amino acids long. CDR1 SGHKS and CDR2 YYEKEE come from the germline V gene (reference sequence). V was pared by 2 bases and J by 10 bases, with 6 bases of the junction left unmatched. DNA of the CDR3: TGTGCCAGCAGCTTAACGGTGGGACAGGGGATTCAGTACTTC. It specifies CASSLTVGQGIQYF.

The V call is TRBV3-1, the J call TRBJ2-1; D ambiguous. Trimming left V 4 bases short and J 9 bases short, with 10 bases between. The CDR3 has 12 amino acids. Per germline, CDR1 LGHDT and CDR2 YNNKEL (reference sequence). The chain's CDR3 is CASSLASSEQFF. The DNA of the CDR3 is TGTGCCAGCAGCCTCGCTTCAAGTGAGCAGTTCTTC.

The gene calls are TRBV20-1 and TRBJ2-1; D call uncertain. Trimming pared 0 bases from V and 8 bases from J, leaving 5 bases between. The CDR3 runs to 11 residues. The germline V gene has CDR1 DFQATT and CDR2 SNEGSKA (reference sequence). The CDR3 loop reads CSARDRYEQFF. The CDR3 nucleotides read TGCAGTGCTAGAGATCGGTATGAGCAGTTCTTC.

This clonotype was seen many times. The chain is built from TRBV4-3 and TRBJ1-2; 8 bases match TRBD1. The CDR3 has 13 amino acids. J was trimmed by 6 bases and V by 4 bases; bases with no gene match: 4. Germline V gene lookup returns CDR1 LGHNA and CDR2 YSLEER. In DNA, the CDR3 is TGCGCCAGCAGCCCGGCAGGGGGCAATGGCTACACCTTC. Translated: CASSPAGGNGYTF.

This clonotype was counted many times. The chain couples TRBV4-1 to TRBJ1-1; the D is unclear. Germline CDR1 and CDR2: MGHRA and YSYEKL. V was pared by 4 bases and J by 0 bases, with 18 bases between. The CDR3 loop spans 17 amino acids. This chain's CDR3 is CASSRTGEGSMNTEAFF. In nucleotides, the CDR3 is TGCGCCAGCAGCCGAACGGGAGAGGGATCGATGAACACTGAAGCTTTCTTT.